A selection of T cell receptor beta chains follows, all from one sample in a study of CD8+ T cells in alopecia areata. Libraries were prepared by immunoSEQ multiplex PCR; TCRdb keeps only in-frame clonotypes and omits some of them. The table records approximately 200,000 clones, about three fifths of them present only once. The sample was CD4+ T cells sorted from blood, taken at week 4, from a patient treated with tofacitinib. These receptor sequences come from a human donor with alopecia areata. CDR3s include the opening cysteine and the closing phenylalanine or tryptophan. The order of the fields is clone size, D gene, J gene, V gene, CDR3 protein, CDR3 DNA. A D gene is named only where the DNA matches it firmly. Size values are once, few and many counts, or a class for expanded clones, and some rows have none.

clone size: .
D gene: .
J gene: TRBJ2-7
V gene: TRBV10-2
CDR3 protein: CASSPSYEQYF
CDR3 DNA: TGCGCCAGCAGCCCCTCCTACGAGCAGTACTTC

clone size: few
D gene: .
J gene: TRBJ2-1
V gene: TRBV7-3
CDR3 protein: CASSLFRGANEQFF
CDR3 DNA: TGTGCCAGCAGCTTATTCCGCGGAGCAAATGAGCAGTTCTTC

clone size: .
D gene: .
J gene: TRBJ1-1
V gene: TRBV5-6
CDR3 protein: CASSFPRRNTEAFF
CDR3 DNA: TGTGCCAGCAGCTTTCCTCGACGGAACACTGAAGCTTTCTTT

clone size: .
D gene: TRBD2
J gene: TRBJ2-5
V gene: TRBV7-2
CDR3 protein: CASSNPLAVQQETQYF
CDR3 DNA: TGTGCCAGCAGCAATCCGCTAGCGGTTCAACAAGAGACCCAGTACTTC

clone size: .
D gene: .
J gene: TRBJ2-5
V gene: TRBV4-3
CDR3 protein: CASSQGARETQYF
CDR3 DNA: TGCGCCAGCAGCCAAGGGGCCCGGGAGACCCAGTACTTC

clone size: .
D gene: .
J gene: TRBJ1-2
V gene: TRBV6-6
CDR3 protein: CASSPRAAREGYTF
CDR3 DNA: TGTGCCAGCAGCCCGAGGGCAGCCCGGGAGGGCTACACCTTC

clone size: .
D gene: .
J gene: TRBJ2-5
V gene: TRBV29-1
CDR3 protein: CSVGLETQYF
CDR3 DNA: TGCAGCGTAGGGCTGGAGACCCAGTACTTC

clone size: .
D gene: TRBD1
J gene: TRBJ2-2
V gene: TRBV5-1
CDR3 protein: CASSSGQGVNTGELFF
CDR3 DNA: TGCGCCAGCAGCTCGGGACAGGGAGTCAACACCGGGGAGCTGTTTTTT

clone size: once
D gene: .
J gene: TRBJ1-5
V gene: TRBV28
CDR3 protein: CASSSRTDALAELRQPQHF
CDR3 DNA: TGTGCCAGCAGTTCCCGGACAGACGCACTCGCCGAGCTTCGACAGCCCCAGCATTTT

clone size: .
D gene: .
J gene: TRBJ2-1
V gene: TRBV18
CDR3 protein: CASSPMAVNNEQFF
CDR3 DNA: TGTGCCAGCTCACCAATGGCGGTAAACAATGAGCAGTTCTTC

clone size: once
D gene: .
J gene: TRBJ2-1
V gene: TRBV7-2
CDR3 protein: CASSFDGEVGFF
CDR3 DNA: TGTGCCAGCAGCTTTGACGGGGAGGTCGGGTTCTTC

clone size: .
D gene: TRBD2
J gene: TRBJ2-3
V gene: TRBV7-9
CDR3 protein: CASSSSGAGDTQYF
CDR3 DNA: TGTGCCAGCAGCTCAAGCGGGGCAGGAGATACGCAGTATTTT

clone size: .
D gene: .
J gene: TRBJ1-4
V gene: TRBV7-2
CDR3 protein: CASSLQGLNEKLFF
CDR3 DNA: TGTGCCAGCAGCTTACAGGGGCTTAATGAAAAACTGTTTTTT

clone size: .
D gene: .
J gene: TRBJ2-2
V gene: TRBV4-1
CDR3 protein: CASSSPGLLRELFF
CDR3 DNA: TGCGCCAGCAGCTCGCCGGGTTTGCTTCGGGAGCTGTTTTTT

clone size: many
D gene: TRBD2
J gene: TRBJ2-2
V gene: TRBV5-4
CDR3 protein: CASSREVNTGELFF
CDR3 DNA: TGTGCCAGCAGCCGGGAGGTGAACACCGGGGAGCTGTTTTTT

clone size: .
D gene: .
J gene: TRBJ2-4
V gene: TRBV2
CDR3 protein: CASSDEGPNIQYF
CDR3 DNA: TGTGCCAGCAGTGATGAGGGGCCCAACATTCAGTACTTC

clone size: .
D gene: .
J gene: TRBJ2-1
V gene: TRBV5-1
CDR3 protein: CASSSDSYNEQFF
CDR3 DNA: TGCGCCAGCAGTTCCGACAGCTACAATGAGCAGTTCTTC

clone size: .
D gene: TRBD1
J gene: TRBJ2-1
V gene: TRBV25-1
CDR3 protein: CASRQGAINEQFF
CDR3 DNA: TGTGCCAGCAGACAGGGGGCGATTAATGAGCAGTTCTTC

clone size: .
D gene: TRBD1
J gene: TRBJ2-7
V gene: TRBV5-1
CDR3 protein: CASKRTGGYEQYF
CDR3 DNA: TGCGCCAGCAAGAGGACAGGGGGTTACGAGCAGTACTTC

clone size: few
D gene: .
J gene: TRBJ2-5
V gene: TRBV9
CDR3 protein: CASSVRGRETQYF
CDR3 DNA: TGTGCCAGCAGCGTTCGGGGGCGGGAGACCCAGTACTTC